A selection of T cell receptor beta chains follows, all from one sample in a study of blood T cell repertoires in COVID-19. The assay was immunoSEQ multiplex PCR, and TCRdb's table has in-frame clones only and misses some. The data contain about 100,000 clones, over 75% of them singletons. Material for sequencing was peripheral blood. These receptors came from a human donor in a cohort sampled during active COVID-19. Each CDR3 is given with its conserved first and last residue. A D gene is named only where the DNA matches it firmly. Clone size is shown for a subset of rows, as once, few, many or a class of expanded clone.

>TRBJ1-1|.|TRBV4-2|TRBD1
CASSQDWTGAREAFF
TGTGCCAGCAGCCAAGATTGGACAGGGGCGAGGGAAGCTTTCTTT
>TRBJ1-5|.|TRBV19|TRBD1
CASTQGQVNQPQHF
TGTGCCAGTACCCAGGGACAGGTAAATCAGCCCCAGCATTTT
>TRBJ1-6|.|TRBV5-1|.
CASSRGTEYSPLHF
TGCGCCAGCAGTCGGGGAACAGAATATTCACCCCTCCACTTT
>TRBJ1-5|.|TRBV10-3|.
CAIRQSVDQPQHF
TGTGCCATAAGACAGTCGGTAGATCAGCCCCAGCATTTT
>TRBJ2-7|.|TRBV6-5|.
CASSYSPVGEQYF
TGTGCCAGCAGTTACTCGCCGGTTGGCGAGCAGTACTTC
>TRBJ1-1|few|TRBV18|.
CASSPPRRSDTEAFF
TGTGCCAGCTCACCACCTCGCAGGTCAGACACTGAAGCTTTCTTT
>TRBJ2-7|.|TRBV9|TRBD2
CASSGVSGGRIYEQYF
TGTGCCAGCAGCGGCGTAAGCGGGGGGCGAATATACGAGCAGTACTTC
>TRBJ2-7|.|TRBV18|.
CASSPPLQGGRPYEQYF
TGTGCCAGCTCACCACCCCTACAGGGCGGGAGACCCTACGAGCAGTACTTC
>TRBJ2-7|.|TRBV19|TRBD2
CASSITTSAYEQYF
TGTGCCAGTAGTATAACTACTAGCGCTTACGAGCAGTACTTC
>TRBJ1-1|.|TRBV2|TRBD1
CASSEHTGANTEAFF
TGTGCCAGCAGTGAACATACAGGGGCGAACACTGAAGCTTTCTTT
>TRBJ1-6|once|TRBV7-6|.
CASSQGGALHF
TGTGCCAGCAGCCAAGGGGGTGCCCTCCACTTT
>TRBJ2-2|.|TRBV2|TRBD2
CASSRTSGNTGELFF
TGTGCCAGCAGTCGGACTAGCGGTAACACCGGGGAGCTGTTTTTT
>TRBJ2-7|.|TRBV9|.
CASSVDSGTGFREQYF
TGTGCCAGCAGCGTAGACAGCGGGACAGGTTTTCGCGAGCAGTACTTC
>TRBJ2-2|.|TRBV10-2|TRBD2
CASSDRMLAGGQPGELFF
TGCGCCAGCAGTGATAGGATGCTAGCGGGGGGGCAACCCGGGGAGCTGTTTTTT
>TRBJ1-2|.|TRBV10-3|TRBD1
CAISESDRLGLDGYTF
TGTGCCATCAGTGAGTCGGACAGGCTTGGGTTAGATGGCTACACCTTC
>TRBJ2-1|.|TRBV24-1|TRBD1
CATSHRDSRRYEQFF
TGTGCCACCAGCCACCGGGACAGTCGAAGGTATGAGCAGTTCTTC
>TRBJ2-6|.|TRBV6-2/TRBV6-3|.
CASSPRGGANVLTF
TGTGCCAGCAGCCCTCGGGGAGGGGCCAACGTCCTGACTTTC
>TRBJ2-2|.|TRBV4-1|.
CASSSPIAASNTGELFF
TGCGCCAGCAGCTCACCAATAGCGGCAAGTAACACCGGGGAGCTGTTTTTT
>TRBJ2-7|.|TRBV19|.
CASSSGSSYEQYF
TGTGCCAGTAGTAGTGGCAGCTCCTACGAGCAGTACTTC
>TRBJ2-1|.|TRBV9|.
CASSADQGNPPLGSEQFF
TGTGCCAGCAGCGCAGACCAGGGGAACCCCCCACTTGGTAGTGAGCAGTTCTTC
>TRBJ2-1|.|TRBV5-1|TRBD2
CASSGSLAGGTEQFF
TGCGCCAGCAGCGGTTCCCTAGCGGGAGGAACTGAGCAGTTCTTC
>TRBJ2-7|.|TRBV15|TRBD1
CATSRDRASYEQYF
TGTGCCACGAGCCGGGACAGGGCCTCCTACGAGCAGTACTTC
>TRBJ1-5|.|TRBV27|TRBD1
CASRRGQGGNQPQHF
TGTGCCAGCAGGCGCGGACAGGGCGGCAATCAGCCCCAGCATTTT
>TRBJ2-1|.|TRBV11-2|.
CASSLIYGGARYNEQFF
TGTGCCAGCAGCTTAATATATGGGGGGGCCCGGTACAATGAGCAGTTCTTC
>TRBJ1-1|few|TRBV12-3/TRBV12-4|.
CASSLRVNTEAFF
TGTGCCAGCAGTTTGAGGGTGAACACTGAAGCTTTCTTT
>TRBJ2-7|.|TRBV23-1|TRBD2
CASSQSSGGVDYEQYF
TGCGCCAGCAGTCAATCGAGCGGGGGGGTGGACTACGAGCAGTACTTC
>TRBJ1-3|.|TRBV5-3|TRBD1
CARSWDSYKPMDSGNTIYF
TGTGCCAGAAGCTGGGACAGCTACAAGCCCATGGACTCTGGAAACACCATATATTTT
>TRBJ1-1|.|TRBV19|.
CASSIALGSPEAFF
TGTGCCAGTAGTATAGCCCTCGGGTCCCCTGAAGCTTTCTTT
>TRBJ2-2|.|TRBV7-9|.
CASSLVERAGELFF
TGTGCCAGCAGCTTAGTCGAGCGGGCCGGGGAGCTGTTTTTT
>TRBJ2-1|.|TRBV6-2/TRBV6-3|.
CASSYTSSYNEQFF
TGTGCCAGCAGTTATACGAGCTCCTACAATGAGCAGTTCTTC
>TRBJ2-1|.|TRBV15|TRBD2
CATSRETRLAVNNEQFF
TGTGCCACCAGCAGAGAAACGAGACTAGCGGTTAACAATGAGCAGTTCTTC
>TRBJ2-7|.|TRBV6-4|.
CASSDSIRPSNRSEQYF
TGTGCCAGCAGTGACTCGATCCGCCCCTCCAATAGGAGCGAGCAGTACTTC
>TRBJ2-2|.|TRBV5-4|TRBD2
CASSTGGAGELFF
TGTGCCAGCAGCACCGGGGGGGCCGGGGAGCTGTTTTTT
>TRBJ1-1|.|TRBV9|.
CASSVVGGNTEAFF
TGTGCCAGCAGCGTAGTCGGAGGGAACACTGAAGCTTTCTTT
>TRBJ2-2|.|TRBV28|.
CASSFPQGTSNTGELFF
TGTGCCAGCAGTTTCCCGCAAGGGACTTCGAACACCGGGGAGCTGTTTTTT